This entry features one TCR beta chain sequence. The whole isolated RNA underwent reverse transcription, so sequencing captured expressed TCRB transcripts. Method: immunoSEQ multiplex PCR; TCRdb's copy keeps in-frame clones and lacks some. This table has 450,000 to 550,000 clones, approximately 30% appearing once. Germline lookup yields CDR1 MDHEN and CDR2 SYDVKM. This CDR3 spans 11 amino acids. The V gene lost 5 bases and the J gene lost 14 bases, with 13 bases spanning the gap. These data are taken from a study of beta chain features in type 1 diabetes. Sequencing input: naive CD4+ T cells from blood. The TCR sequence derives from a man between 18 and 29 years old in good health. The V and J genes are TRBV28 and TRBJ2-1, with D tentatively TRBD1 or TRBD2 (6 bases each). This chain's CDR3 is CASSQNREEFF. The CDR3 nucleotides read TGTGCCAGCAGTCAGAACAGGGAGGAGTTCTTC.